The present TCR beta chain was sequenced within a study of resident and recirculating memory T cells in vitiligo. Study summary: Each patient gave two lesional and two nonlesional epidermal shave biopsies, plus PBMCs.

The protocol was immunoSEQ multiplex PCR, while the TCRdb copy is restricted to in-frame clones and leaves out a portion. The sample has about 76,000 clones; approximately 90% are singletons. Patients' lesions had not changed for the previous 6 months. CDR1 is LNHNV, CDR2 YYDKDF, per germline (reference sequence). The CDR3 is made up of 12 amino acids. The V end lost 3 bases, the J end lost 8 bases, and 10 bases lay between the germline ends. The TCR originated in a male donor with vitiligo. Sequencing input: blood. The rearrangement joins TRBV15 to TRBJ1-1; D is unresolved. DNA for the CDR3: TGTGCCACCAGCAGGGTTGGTCGGGAAGCTTTCTTT. Translation gives CATSRVGREAFF.